This TCR beta chain was found in a study of CD8 T cells in ankylosing spondylitis. TCRdb reprocessed the 5' RACE reads via MiXCR and lists one record per CDR3 protein. The sample holds 130,000 or so distinct CDR3 sequences, about 6.4% seen once. This clonotype was detected many times. Germline V gene lookup returns CDR1 SGHAT and CDR2 FQNNGV. This CDR3 contains 16 residues. The trim removed 3 bases at V and 7 bases at J, leaving 9 bases unmatched. V usage is TRBV11-2 and J usage is TRBJ2-2, with 9 bases that match TRBD1. The sequencing sample was made of blood, either unsorted or a sorted T cell fraction (not recorded which). The receptor comes from a male donor with ankylosing spondylitis or in good health (not recorded which). CDR3 bases: TGTGCCAGCAGCTTTACAGGGGGCACAAAGGGCGGGGAGCTGTTTTTT. Protein product: CASSFTGGTKGGELFF. The full variable domain, with the rest looked up from reference TRBV11-2 and TRBJ2-2, is EAGVAQSPRYKIIEKRQSVAFWCNPISGHATLYWYQQILGQGPKLLIQFQNNGVVDDSQLPKDRFSAERLKGVDSTLKIQPAKLEDSAVYLCASSFTGGTKGGELFFGEGSRLTVL.